This T cell receptor beta chain emerged from a study of spatial heterogeneity in lung cancer. TCR cDNA molecules each had a unique molecular identifier. Using its own MiXCR run on the 5' RACE reads, TCRdb lists one record per CDR3 protein. This sample has some 5,900 distinct CDR3 sequences; about 7.7% occur once, and the top ten carry 25% to 30%. This clonotype has a count of ten or more. Its specificity is unknown. The study, taken as a whole, reports: Tumor T cells had an estimated coverage that came to approximately 7.7% for alpha chains and about 13% for beta chains. Expanded intratumoral alpha and beta TCR counts tracked tumor mutation counts. Counts for ubiquitous and regional expanded TCRs went along with ubiquitous and regional nonsynonymous mutations, respectively.

Specified time point: sample taken at primary tumor resection. Whole RNA was taken from tumor, nontumor lung or frozen PBMC; it was then sequenced unsorted. The clonotype originates from a female donor with early-stage non-small cell lung cancer. The source was lung tumor tissue, collected at surgery.

The CDR3 loop is CAIKDIRSYNEQFF. CDR3 in DNA: TGTGCCATCAAGGACATCCGCTCCTACAATGAGCAGTTCTTC. The V and J genes are TRBV12-3 or TRBV12-4 and TRBJ2-1, with TRBD1 as a possible D gene (5 bases). The V and J ends lost 10 bases and 0 bases respectively, with 13 bases between them. CDR3 length: 14 amino acids.